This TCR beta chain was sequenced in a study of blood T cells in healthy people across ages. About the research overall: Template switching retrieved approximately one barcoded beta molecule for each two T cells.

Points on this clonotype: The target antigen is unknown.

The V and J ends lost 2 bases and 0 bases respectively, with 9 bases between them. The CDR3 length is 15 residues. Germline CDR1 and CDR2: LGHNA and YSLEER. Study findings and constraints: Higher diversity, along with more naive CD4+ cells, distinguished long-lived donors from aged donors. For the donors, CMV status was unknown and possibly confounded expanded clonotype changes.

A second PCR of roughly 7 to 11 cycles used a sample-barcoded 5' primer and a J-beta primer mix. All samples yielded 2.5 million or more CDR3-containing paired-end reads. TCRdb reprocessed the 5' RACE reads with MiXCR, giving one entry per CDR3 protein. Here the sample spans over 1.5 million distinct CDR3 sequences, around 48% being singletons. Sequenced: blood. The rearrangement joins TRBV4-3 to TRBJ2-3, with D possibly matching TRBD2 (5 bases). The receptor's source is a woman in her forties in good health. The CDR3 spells CASSQKLGSTDTQYF. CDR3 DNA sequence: TGCGCCAGCAGCCAAAAACTAGGTAGCACAGATACGCAGTATTTT.